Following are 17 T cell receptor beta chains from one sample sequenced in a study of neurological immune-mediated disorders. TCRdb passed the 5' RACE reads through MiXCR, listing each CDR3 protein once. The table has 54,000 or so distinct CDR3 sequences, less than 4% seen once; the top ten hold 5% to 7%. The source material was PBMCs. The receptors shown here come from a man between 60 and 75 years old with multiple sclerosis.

The CDR3, as DNA: TGCGCCAGCGCACCGGGAACCCTAAGCACTGAAGCTTTCTTT. Protein product: CASAPGTLSTEAFF. The chain uses TRBV5-1 and TRBJ1-1; D remains unclear. CDR3 length: 14 residues. Germline V lookup: CDR1 SGHRS, CDR2 YFSETQ. V dropped 7 bases and J dropped 4 bases, with 17 bases sitting between them.

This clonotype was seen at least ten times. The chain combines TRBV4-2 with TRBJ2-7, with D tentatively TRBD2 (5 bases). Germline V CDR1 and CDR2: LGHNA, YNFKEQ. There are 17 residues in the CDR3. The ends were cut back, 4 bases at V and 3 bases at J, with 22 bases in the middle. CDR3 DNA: TGTGCCAGCAGCCCCGCTGAGGGCCCCACCGTTTTCTACGAGCAGTACTTC. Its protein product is CASSPAEGPTVFYEQYF.

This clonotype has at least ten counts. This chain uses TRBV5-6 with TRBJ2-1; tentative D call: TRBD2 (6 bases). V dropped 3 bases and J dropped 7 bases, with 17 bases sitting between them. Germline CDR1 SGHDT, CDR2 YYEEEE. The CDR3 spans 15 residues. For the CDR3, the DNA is TGTGCCAGCAGCTCCTTAGCGGATCCCGGGAATGAGCAGTTCTTC. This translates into CASSSLADPGNEQFF.

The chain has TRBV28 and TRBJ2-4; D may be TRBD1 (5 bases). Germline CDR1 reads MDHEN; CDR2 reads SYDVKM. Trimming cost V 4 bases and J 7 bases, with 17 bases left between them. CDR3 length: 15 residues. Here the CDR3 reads CASSSPPGQGNIQYF. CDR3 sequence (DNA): TGTGCCAGCAGTTCCCCTCCCGGACAAGGGAACATTCAGTACTTC.

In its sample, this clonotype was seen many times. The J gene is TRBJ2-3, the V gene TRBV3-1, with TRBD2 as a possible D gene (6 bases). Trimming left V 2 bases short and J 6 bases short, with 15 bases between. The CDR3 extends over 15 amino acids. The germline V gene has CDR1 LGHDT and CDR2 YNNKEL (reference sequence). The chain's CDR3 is CASSQPRGTRDTQYF. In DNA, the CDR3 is TGTGCCAGCAGCCAACCTCGGGGGACCCGCGATACGCAGTATTTT.

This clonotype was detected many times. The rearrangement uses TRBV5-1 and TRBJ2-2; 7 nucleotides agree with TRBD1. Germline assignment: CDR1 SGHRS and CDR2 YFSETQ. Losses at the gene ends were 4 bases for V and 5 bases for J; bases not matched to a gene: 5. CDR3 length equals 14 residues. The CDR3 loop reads CASSLNRGTGELFF. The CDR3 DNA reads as TGCGCCAGCAGCCTTAACAGGGGAACCGGGGAGCTGTTTTTT.

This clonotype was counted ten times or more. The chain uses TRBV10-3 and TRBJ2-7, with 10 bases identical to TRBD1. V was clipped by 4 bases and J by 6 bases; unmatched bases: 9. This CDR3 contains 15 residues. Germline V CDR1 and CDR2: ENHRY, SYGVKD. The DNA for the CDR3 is TGTGCCATCAGTGGTTCAGGGGGACAGGGGACCGAGCAGTACTTC. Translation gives CAISGSGGQGTEQYF.

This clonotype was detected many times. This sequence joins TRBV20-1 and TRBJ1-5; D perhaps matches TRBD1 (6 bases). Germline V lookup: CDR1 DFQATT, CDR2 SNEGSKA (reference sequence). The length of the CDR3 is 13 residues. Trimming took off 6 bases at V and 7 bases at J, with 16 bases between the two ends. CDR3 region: CSAARDKAQPQHF. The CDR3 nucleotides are TGCAGTGCAGCCCGGGACAAGGCCCAGCCCCAGCATTTT.

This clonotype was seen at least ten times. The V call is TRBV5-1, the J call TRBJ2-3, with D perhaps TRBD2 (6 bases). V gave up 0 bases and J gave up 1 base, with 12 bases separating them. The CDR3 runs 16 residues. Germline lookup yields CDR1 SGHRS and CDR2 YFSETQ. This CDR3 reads CASSLAASSGTDTQYF. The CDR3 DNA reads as TGCGCCAGCAGCTTGGCCGCGTCTAGCGGCACAGATACGCAGTATTTT.

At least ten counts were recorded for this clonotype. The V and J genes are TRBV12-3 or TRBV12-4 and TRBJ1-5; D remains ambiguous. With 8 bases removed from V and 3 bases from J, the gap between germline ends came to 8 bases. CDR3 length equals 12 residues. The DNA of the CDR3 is TGTGCCAGCCAGAGCCTCAATCAGCCCCAGCATTTT. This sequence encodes CASQSLNQPQHF.

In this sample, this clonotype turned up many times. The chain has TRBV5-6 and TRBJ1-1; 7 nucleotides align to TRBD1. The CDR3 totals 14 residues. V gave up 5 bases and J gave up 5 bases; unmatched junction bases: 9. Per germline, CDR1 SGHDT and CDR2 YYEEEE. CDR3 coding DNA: TGTGCCAGCAGTACGACAGGGAGTGGGACTGAAGCTTTCTTT. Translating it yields CASSTTGSGTEAFF.

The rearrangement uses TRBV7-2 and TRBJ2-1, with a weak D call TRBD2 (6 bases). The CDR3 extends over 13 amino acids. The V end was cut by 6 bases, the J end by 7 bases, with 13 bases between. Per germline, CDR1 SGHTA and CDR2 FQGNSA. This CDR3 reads CASSSASGNEQFF. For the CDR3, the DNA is TGTGCCAGCAGTTCCGCAAGCGGGAATGAGCAGTTCTTC.

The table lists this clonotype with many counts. CDR3 nucleotide sequence: TGTGCCAGCAGCGCCATGGCGGGGGCGAACAATGAGCAGTTCTTC. Amino acid sequence: CASSAMAGANNEQFF. The chain has TRBV7-9 and TRBJ2-1; a weak D match, TRBD2 (7 bases). Germline V gene data show CDR1 as SEHNR and CDR2 as FQNEAQ (reference sequence). This CDR3 contains 15 residues. Trimming left V 5 bases short and J 5 bases short, with 16 bases between. Filled out from reference TRBV7-9 and TRBJ2-1, the complete variable domain reads DTGVSQNPRHKITKRGQNVTFRCDPISEHNRLYWYRQTLGQGPEFLTYFQNEAQLEKSRLLSDRFSAERPKGSFSTLEIQRTEQGDSAMYLCASSAMAGANNEQFFGPGTRLTVL.

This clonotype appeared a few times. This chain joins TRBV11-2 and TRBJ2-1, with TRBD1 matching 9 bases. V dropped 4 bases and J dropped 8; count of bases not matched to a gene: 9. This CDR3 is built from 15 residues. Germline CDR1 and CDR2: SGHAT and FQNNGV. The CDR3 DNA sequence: TGTGCCAGCAGCTCCGGGACAGGGCGGGGCGATGAGCAGTTCTTC. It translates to CASSSGTGRGDEQFF.

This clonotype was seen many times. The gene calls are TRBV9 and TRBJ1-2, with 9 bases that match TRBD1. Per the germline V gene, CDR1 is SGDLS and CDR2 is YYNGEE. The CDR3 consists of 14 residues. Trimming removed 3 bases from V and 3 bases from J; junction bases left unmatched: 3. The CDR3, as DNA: TGTGCCAGCAGCGCCCGGACAGGGGACTATGGCTACACCTTC. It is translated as CASSARTGDYGYTF.

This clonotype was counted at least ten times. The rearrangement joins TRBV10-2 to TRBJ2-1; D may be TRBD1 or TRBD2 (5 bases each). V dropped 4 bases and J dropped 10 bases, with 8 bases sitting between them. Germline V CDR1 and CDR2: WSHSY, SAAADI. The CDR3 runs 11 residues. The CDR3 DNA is TGCGCCAGCAGTGCGGGACCGGAGCAGTTCTTC. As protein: CASSAGPEQFF.

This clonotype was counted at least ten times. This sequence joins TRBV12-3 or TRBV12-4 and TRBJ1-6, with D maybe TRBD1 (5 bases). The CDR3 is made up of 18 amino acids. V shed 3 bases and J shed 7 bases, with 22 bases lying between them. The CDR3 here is CASSFNTGPGLGNSPLHF. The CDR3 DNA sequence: TGTGCCAGCAGTTTTAATACGGGCCCAGGGCTCGGGAATTCACCCCTCCACTTT.